The 7 T cell receptor beta chains reported below all come from one sample, sequenced in a study of CD8 T cells in ankylosing spondylitis. TCRdb processed the 5' RACE reads anew with MiXCR; each CDR3 protein has one entry. The sample lists some 130,000 distinct CDR3 sequences; over 9.5% were seen once. Material for sequencing was blood, either unsorted or a sorted T cell fraction (not recorded which). Every receptor here comes from a female donor with ankylosing spondylitis or in good health (not recorded which).

This clonotype was detected many times. The rearrangement joins TRBV10-3 to TRBJ1-3; the D gene is possibly TRBD1 (6 bases). Germline loops: CDR1 ENHRY, CDR2 SYGVKD. The CDR3 contains 13 residues. Trimming took off 6 bases at V and 0 bases at J, with 6 bases between the two ends. The CDR3: CAIRDSSGNTIYF. Here the CDR3 DNA reads TGTGCCATCAGGGACAGCTCTGGAAACACCATATATTTT.

At least ten counts were recorded for this clonotype. The chain couples TRBV20-1 to TRBJ2-1, with a possible D match to TRBD2 (5 bases). Germline V gene data show CDR1 as DFQATT and CDR2 as SNEGSKA (reference sequence). This CDR3 is 11 amino acids long. Trimming took 4 bases from V and 9 from J, leaving 10 bases between them. CDR3 loop: CSATSLLEQFF. CDR3 DNA sequence: TGCAGTGCTACTAGCTTACTTGAGCAGTTCTTC.

Only a few counts were recorded for this clonotype. CDR3 DNA: TGTGCCAGTCGCCCCCAGGGGGCTAGCCAGCCCCAGCATTTT. Amino acid sequence: CASRPQGASQPQHF. The rearrangement uses TRBV19 and TRBJ1-5; 8 nucleotides line up with TRBD1. Per the germline V gene, CDR1 is LNHDA and CDR2 is SQIVND (reference sequence). The length of the CDR3 is 14 residues. Germline trimming cut 8 bases from V and 7 bases from J; bases unmatched to any gene: 10.

This clonotype showed up many times. The rearrangement uses TRBV7-2 and TRBJ2-3, with no clear D. Trimming took off 0 bases at V and 0 bases at J, with 4 bases between the two ends. Germline loops: CDR1 SGHTA, CDR2 FQGNSA. The CDR3 extends over 14 amino acids. CDR3 sequence: CASSLAISTDTQYF. CDR3 coding DNA: TGTGCCAGCAGCTTAGCGATCAGCACAGATACGCAGTATTTT. Filled out from reference TRBV7-2 and TRBJ2-3, the complete variable domain reads GAGVSQSPSNKVTEKGKDVELRCDPISGHTALYWYRQSLGQGLEFLIYFQGNSAPDKSGLPSDRFSAERTGGSVSTLTIQRTQQEDSAVYLCASSLAISTDTQYFGPGTRLTVL.

There are a few counts of this clonotype. The chain combines TRBV19 with TRBJ2-1; the D gene could be TRBD1 or TRBD2 (7 bases each). Germline values: CDR1 LNHDA, CDR2 SQIVND (reference sequence). V dropped 10 bases and J dropped 8 bases, with 21 bases sitting between them. This CDR3 contains 14 residues. The CDR3 is CATSSGGGRDEQFF. DNA for the CDR3: TGTGCCACTTCCTCAGGGGGGGGCAGGGATGAGCAGTTCTTC.

V is TRBV7-2 and J is TRBJ2-7; 9 bases align to TRBD2. This CDR3 is built from 14 residues. Germline CDR1 is SGHTA and CDR2 is FQGNSA. Trimming cost V 5 bases and J 5 bases; bases outside gene matches: 7. The CDR3 bases are TGTGCCAGCAGCCTCGGACTAGCGAAGCACGAGCAGTACTTC. Its protein product is CASSLGLAKHEQYF.

In the case of this clonotype: The germline gene is not matched at one end of the junction; a read error may be the cause. The V gene is TRBV7-8, the J gene TRBJ1-1; the D is unclear. Germline V gene sequence: CDR1 SGHVS, CDR2 FQNEAQ. The CDR3 runs 13 residues. The CDR3 sequence: CARSPNAGIEAFF. The DNA for the CDR3 is TGTGCCCGCAGCCCGAACGCGGGAATTGAAGCTTTCTTT.